This entry lists 2 T cell receptor beta chains sequenced from one sample in a study of blood T cell repertoires in COVID-19. Measured with immunoSEQ multiplex PCR; TCRdb has only the in-frame clones, and not every one. The table lists 300,000 or so clones, about nine tenths of them singletons, with 2.2% in the top ten. The material sequenced was peripheral blood. These receptors were collected from a woman between 25 and 40 years old with COVID-19, enrolled during active disease.

The rearrangement joins TRBV9 to TRBJ2-1; D remains ambiguous. Trimming cost V 0 bases and J 12 bases, with 16 bases left between them. The CDR3 consists of 14 residues. The germline CDR1 and CDR2 sequences are SGDLS and YYNGEE. As DNA, the CDR3 is TGTGCCAGCAGCGTAGCGCTCGAGGAAACTGGGCAGTTCTTC. Its translation is CASSVALEETGQFF.

The chain couples TRBV2 to TRBJ2-2; possible D gene TRBD2, 6 bases. The V gene lost 1 base and the J gene lost 7 bases, with 13 bases spanning the gap. From germline, CDR1 is SNHLY and CDR2 FYNNEI. This CDR3 has 15 amino acids. The CDR3 DNA is TGTGCCAGCAGTGAAGAAAGCGGGCGACGCGGGGAGCTGTTTTTT. It codes for CASSEESGRRGELFF. Filled out from reference TRBV2 and TRBJ2-2, the complete variable domain reads EPEVTQTPSHQVTQMGQEVILRCVPISNHLYFYWYRQILGQKVEFLVSFYNNEISEKSEIFDDQFSVERPDGSNFTLKIRSTKLEDSAMYFCASSEESGRRGELFFGEGSRLTVL.